These T cell receptor beta chains were read from a single sample in a study of blood T cells in healthy people across ages. TCRdb re-called the 5' RACE reads with MiXCR, one entry per CDR3 protein. The sample records 850,000 to 1,000,000 distinct CDR3 sequences, roughly 50% being singletons. The sequenced sample consisted of blood. These receptors were collected from a woman aged 60-75 years in good health. The CDR3 runs from the conserved cysteine through the conserved F or W. The D gene is left open where the match is weak. The size field is filled for only some rows; it gives once, few, many or a size class.

clone size,D gene,V gene,J gene,CDR3 protein,CDR3 DNA
once,.,TRBV28,TRBJ1-2,CASFLDRRGYTF,TGTGCCAGCTTCCTTGACCGGAGAGGCTACACCTTC
.,TRBD1,TRBV2,TRBJ1-6,CASRGQLLNSPLHF,TGTGCCAGCAGGGGACAGCTCCTTAATTCACCCCTCCACTTT
few,.,TRBV29-1,TRBJ2-1,CSVVREVNEQFF,TGCAGCGTTGTTCGCGAGGTCAATGAGCAGTTCTTC
.,.,TRBV24-1,TRBJ2-1,CATSDLVSNNEQFF,TGTGCCACCAGTGACCTAGTGTCGAACAATGAGCAGTTCTTC
.,TRBD2,TRBV20-1,TRBJ2-5,CSAWTSGGETQYF,TGCAGTGCATGGACTAGCGGGGGAGAGACCCAGTACTTC
.,.,TRBV20-1,TRBJ2-1,CSAGHGPRSSYNEQFF,TGCAGTGCTGGCCACGGACCGAGAAGCTCCTACAATGAGCAGTTCTTC
few,.,TRBV12-3/TRBV12-4,TRBJ1-1,CASSPRDLEAFF,TGTGCCAGCAGTCCCCGGGACTTGGAAGCTTTCTTT
few,.,TRBV27,TRBJ2-1,CASSSGTPLQYNEQFF,TGTGCCAGCAGTTCCGGGACACCCCTCCAGTACAATGAGCAGTTCTTC
.,.,TRBV7-9,TRBJ1-1,CASSLQQGNTEAFF,TGTGCCAGCAGCTTACAGCAGGGTAACACTGAAGCTTTCTTT
.,.,TRBV6-6,TRBJ2-4,CASTTGAKNIQYF,TGTGCCAGTACCACGGGGGCCAAAAACATTCAGTACTTC
.,TRBD2,TRBV29-1,TRBJ2-3,CSVEGETGGPFSSTDTQYF,TGCAGCGTTGAGGGGGAGACGGGAGGGCCATTTTCTAGCACAGATACGCAGTATTTT
few,TRBD2,TRBV7-2,TRBJ2-5,CASSALGLAKTQYF,TGTGCCAGCAGCGCCCTCGGACTAGCAAAGACCCAGTACTTC
once,.,TRBV5-1,TRBJ2-1,CASSLLGAGLDEQFF,TGCGCCAGCAGCTTGCTCGGGGCTGGCTTAGATGAGCAGTTCTTC
.,.,TRBV4-1,TRBJ2-5,CASSQIRGEETQYF,TGCGCCAGCAGTCAAATTCGGGGAGAGGAGACCCAGTACTTC
.,.,TRBV5-1,TRBJ1-1,CASSLASGQTEAFF,TGCGCCAGCAGCTTGGCCTCGGGTCAGACTGAAGCTTTCTTT
.,TRBD1,TRBV28,TRBJ1-2,CASKDREPLNYGYTF,TGTGCCAGCAAAGACAGGGAGCCTCTTAACTATGGCTACACCTTC
.,.,TRBV7-9,TRBJ1-1,CASSFSGLDTEAFF,TGTGCCAGCAGCTTCAGTGGGCTTGACACTGAAGCTTTCTTT
few,TRBD2,TRBV4-3,TRBJ2-3,CASSQDYSGRRGVSDTQYF,TGCGCCAGCAGCCAAGATTATAGCGGGAGGCGAGGGGTCTCAGATACGCAGTATTTT
few,.,TRBV27,TRBJ1-2,CASSVSRVTGYTF,TGTGCCAGCAGTGTATCACGGGTGACCGGCTACACCTTC
few,.,TRBV2,TRBJ1-5,CASRTDQPQHF,TGTGCCAGCAGGACAGATCAGCCCCAGCATTTT
once,.,TRBV20-1,TRBJ1-6,CSARVVRDHNSPLHF,TGCAGTGCTAGAGTGGTTAGGGACCATAATTCACCCCTCCACTTT
.,.,TRBV15,TRBJ1-6,CATSMDGPSPLHF,TGTGCCACCAGCATGGACGGTCCTTCACCCCTCCACTTT
few,TRBD1,TRBV12-3/TRBV12-4,TRBJ1-5,CASSPQPTGDQPQHF,TGTGCCAGCAGCCCACAACCAACAGGGGATCAGCCCCAGCATTTT
few,TRBD2,TRBV5-1,TRBJ2-3,CASSWILGLAGVLPSTDTQYF,TGCGCCAGCAGCTGGATCCTCGGACTAGCGGGGGTCCTCCCTAGCACAGATACGCAGTATTTT
.,TRBD2,TRBV20-1,TRBJ2-7,CSARIASSGIYEQYF,TGCAGTGCTAGAATAGCGTCTAGCGGGATCTACGAGCAGTACTTC
.,.,TRBV4-1,TRBJ2-4,CASSPLDPNIQYF,TGCGCCAGCAGCCCCCTCGACCCAAACATTCAGTACTTC
.,TRBD1,TRBV30,TRBJ1-4,CAWSPGQGLSEKLFF,TGTGCCTGGAGCCCGGGACAGGGGTTGAGTGAAAAACTGTTTTTT
.,.,TRBV7-9,TRBJ2-5,CASSQTLNEQYF,TGTGCCAGCAGCCAAACCCTGAATGAGCAGTACTTC
.,TRBD1,TRBV20-1,TRBJ2-1,CSTTGDTYNEQFF,TGCAGTACAACAGGGGACACTTACAATGAGCAGTTCTTC
.,.,TRBV10-3,TRBJ1-5,CAISDADSNQPQHF,TGTGCCATCAGTGATGCCGATAGCAATCAGCCCCAGCATTTT
.,.,TRBV6-6,TRBJ2-5,CASSTGSQETQYF,TGTGCCAGCAGTACAGGGAGCCAAGAGACCCAGTACTTC
few,.,TRBV5-1,TRBJ2-2,CASSLRQGQNTGELFF,TGCGCCAGCAGCTTGAGGCAGGGGCAGAACACCGGGGAGCTGTTTTTT
.,.,TRBV2,TRBJ2-1,CARNDRTTTSEQFF,TGTGCCAGGAATGACAGGACCACTACAAGTGAGCAGTTCTTC
once,.,TRBV15,TRBJ2-1,CATSRDLGINEQFF,TGTGCCACCAGCAGAGATCTAGGGATCAATGAGCAGTTCTTC